This T cell receptor (beta chain) was captured in a study of T cells in localized non-small cell lung cancer. Study-level results: There were a median around 59 of the top 100 tumor clones appearing in adjacent lung.

Here immunoSEQ multiplex PCR was the method, and the copy in TCRdb shows in-frame clones only, minus some. The sample records under 100,000 clones, around nine tenths being singletons. V was shortened by 8 bases and J by 4 bases, with 18 bases between the two germline ends. The CDR3 consists of 15 residues. The germline V gene encodes CDR1 WNHNN and CDR2 SYGVQD (reference sequence). A note on this clone: Antigen: not known.

The chain has TRBV10-1 and TRBJ2-1, with D possibly being TRBD1 or TRBD2 (5 bases each). The starting material was peripheral blood, obtained before any cancer treatment. The TCR comes from a woman aged 40 to 75 with stage I squamous cell lung carcinoma. The CDR3 bases are TGCGCCAGCTCCGCGGCGGGCAGGGATTACAATGAGCAGTTCTTC. Amino acid sequence: CASSAAGRDYNEQFF.